These T cell receptor beta chains were read from a single sample in a study of beta chain features in type 1 diabetes. Some clones are missing from TCRdb's copy, which holds only in-frame ones; the method was immunoSEQ multiplex PCR. The repertoire holds just over 450,000 clones, roughly 30% seen once, with around 0.065% in the top ten. Source material: naive CD4+ T cells from blood. The receptor set was obtained from a man younger than 35 in good health. Each CDR3 is given with its conserved first and last residue. A D gene is named only where the DNA matches it firmly. Only some rows state a clone size, as once, few, many or a class for expanded clones.

CDR3: CASTAPTSLTYNEQFF; DNA: TGTGCCAGCACTGCCCCGACTAGCCTGACCTACAATGAGCAGTTCTTC; D: TRBD2; size: few; V: TRBV28; J: TRBJ2-1
CDR3: CSAHPGTNTEAFF; DNA: TGCAGCGCCCACCCGGGGACGAACACTGAAGCTTTCTTT; D: -; size: -; V: TRBV29-1; J: TRBJ1-1
CDR3: CASSPERVLSTDTQYF; DNA: TGTGCCAGCAGCCCGGAGCGGGTCCTTAGCACAGATACGCAGTATTTT; D: -; size: -; V: TRBV7-9; J: TRBJ2-3
CDR3: CASSLTGGDYGYTF; DNA: TGTGCCAGCAGCCTGACAGGGGGCGACTATGGCTACACCTTC; D: TRBD1; size: -; V: TRBV7-2; J: TRBJ1-2
CDR3: CASSRDRAQETQYF; DNA: TGTGCCAGCAGCCGAGACAGGGCCCAAGAGACCCAGTACTTC; D: TRBD1; size: -; V: TRBV7-2; J: TRBJ2-5
CDR3: CATSRDYRVEQFF; DNA: TGTGCCACCAGCAGAGATTACCGGGTTGAGCAGTTCTTC; D: -; size: few; V: TRBV15; J: TRBJ2-1
CDR3: CASSSGQDPGEQYF; DNA: TGTGCCAGCAGCTCAGGACAGGACCCTGGCGAGCAGTACTTC; D: TRBD1; size: few; V: TRBV7-2; J: TRBJ2-7
CDR3: CASSSTGTSAQETQYF; DNA: TGCGCCAGCAGCTCAACTGGGACTAGCGCCCAAGAGACCCAGTACTTC; D: TRBD2; size: few; V: TRBV5-1; J: TRBJ2-5
CDR3: CASSQTPANTEAFF; DNA: TGCGCCAGCAGCCAGACCCCAGCGAACACTGAAGCTTTCTTT; D: -; size: -; V: TRBV5-1; J: TRBJ1-1
CDR3: CAWTPTGLNEQYF; DNA: TGTGCCTGGACCCCGACAGGACTCAACGAGCAGTACTTC; D: -; size: -; V: TRBV30; J: TRBJ2-7